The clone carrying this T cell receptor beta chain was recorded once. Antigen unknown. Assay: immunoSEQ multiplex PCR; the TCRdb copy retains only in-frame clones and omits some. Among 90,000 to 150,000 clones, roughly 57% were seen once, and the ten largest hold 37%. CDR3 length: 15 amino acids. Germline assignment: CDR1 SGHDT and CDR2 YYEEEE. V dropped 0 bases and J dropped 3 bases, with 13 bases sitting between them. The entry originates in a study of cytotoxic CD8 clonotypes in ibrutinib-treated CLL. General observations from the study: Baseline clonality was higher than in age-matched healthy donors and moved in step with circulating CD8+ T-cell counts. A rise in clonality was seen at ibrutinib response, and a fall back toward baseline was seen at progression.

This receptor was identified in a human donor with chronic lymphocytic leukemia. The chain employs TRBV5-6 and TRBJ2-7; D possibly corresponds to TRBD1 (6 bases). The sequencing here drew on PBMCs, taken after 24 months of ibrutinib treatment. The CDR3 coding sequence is TGTGCCAGCAGCTTGGTAGCCGGACAGTACTACGAGCAGTACTTC. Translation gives CASSLVAGQYYEQYF.